This T cell receptor (beta chain) was obtained from a study of regulatory T cells in long-lasting Graves disease. Trimming removed 6 bases at V and 7 bases at J, with 12 bases between. The CDR3 loop spans 12 amino acids. Study-wide results and caveats: The persistent group shared about 2,600 public clonotypes, more than the 966 shared by new patients. Blood alone, not thyroid tissue, was studied.

Assembly of TCR beta libraries relied on iRepertoire HTBI primers together with Arm-PCR of CDR3 regions. TCRdb re-called the multiplex PCR reads with MiXCR, one entry per CDR3 protein. The table has 400,000 to 500,000 distinct CDR3 sequences, 14% seen once. Specified time point: newly diagnosed GD, antithyroid drugs for less than 3 months. Extracted PBMC RNA gave rise to the TCR library. Ten or more counts support this clonotype. Antigen: not known. These same data were also listed under a study on T cells in Graves' hyperthyroidism and ophthalmopathy.

The clonotype comes from a woman between 45 and 65 years old with Graves disease. The chain has TRBV12-3 or TRBV12-4 and TRBJ1-2; TRBD1 is a possible D gene (6 bases). The sequenced sample was peripheral blood mononuclear cells (PBMCs), obtained at new diagnosis, from a patient treated with antithyroid drugs. The CDR3 sequence: CASSLGALGYTF. The CDR3 bases are TGTGCCAGCAGCTTGGGGGCCCTTGGCTACACCTTC.